Listed below are T cell receptor beta chains from one sample, sequenced in a study of blood T cells in healthy people across ages. TCRdb recomputed calls from the 5' RACE reads with MiXCR, one row per CDR3 protein. This sample yields 1.2 million to 1.5 million distinct CDR3 sequences, of which 59% are seen a single time; roughly 6.3% belongs to the top ten. Source material: blood. The receptor set was obtained from a man between 18 and 35 years old in good health. The CDR3 runs from the conserved cysteine through the conserved F or W. D genes are given only for firm matches. Rows may omit the clone size; those that give it use once, few, many or a size class.

CDR3 protein: CASSSPGQGPTEQFF; CDR3 DNA: TGCGCCAGCAGCTCCCCGGGACAGGGACCGACTGAGCAGTTCTTC; V gene: TRBV5-1; clone size: once; J gene: TRBJ2-1; D gene: TRBD1
CDR3 protein: CASSLGGLGANVLTF; CDR3 DNA: TGTGCCAGCAGCCTGGGGGGGCTTGGGGCCAACGTCCTGACTTTC; V gene: TRBV7-9; clone size: few; J gene: TRBJ2-6; D gene: -
CDR3 protein: CASNQDLYDGYTF; CDR3 DNA: TGTGCCAGCAACCAGGACTTATATGATGGCTACACCTTC; V gene: TRBV25-1; clone size: -; J gene: TRBJ1-2; D gene: -
CDR3 protein: CASSVALRQGDGYTF; CDR3 DNA: TGTGCCAGCAGCGTAGCTCTGAGACAGGGAGATGGCTACACCTTC; V gene: TRBV9; clone size: -; J gene: TRBJ1-2; D gene: TRBD1
CDR3 protein: CASSDRDITYEQYF; CDR3 DNA: TGTGCCAGCAGCGACCGGGACATTACCTACGAGCAGTACTTC; V gene: TRBV7-8; clone size: -; J gene: TRBJ2-7; D gene: -
CDR3 protein: CSARNRASSYEQYF; CDR3 DNA: TGCAGTGCCCGTAACAGGGCCAGCTCCTACGAGCAGTACTTC; V gene: TRBV20-1; clone size: -; J gene: TRBJ2-7; D gene: -
CDR3 protein: CASSLPLGQEQYF; CDR3 DNA: TGTGCCAGCAGTTTACCTCTGGGGCAGGAGCAGTACTTC; V gene: TRBV28; clone size: -; J gene: TRBJ2-4; D gene: -
CDR3 protein: CASSHHPRLAGTYNEQFF; CDR3 DNA: TGTGCCAGCAGCCATCACCCCCGACTAGCGGGGACCTACAATGAGCAGTTCTTC; V gene: TRBV4-2; clone size: few; J gene: TRBJ2-1; D gene: TRBD2
CDR3 protein: CSASQLGKRYEQYF; CDR3 DNA: TGCAGTGCTAGTCAACTAGGGAAGAGGTACGAGCAGTACTTC; V gene: TRBV20-1; clone size: few; J gene: TRBJ2-7; D gene: -
CDR3 protein: CSVPPPSTLGDGEAFF; CDR3 DNA: TGCAGCGTTCCGCCCCCCAGTACCCTCGGAGATGGTGAAGCTTTCTTT; V gene: TRBV29-1; clone size: few; J gene: TRBJ1-1; D gene: -
CDR3 protein: CSASLAGGPGEFF; CDR3 DNA: TGCAGTGCTAGCCTAGCGGGGGGGCCGGGGGAGTTCTTC; V gene: TRBV20-1; clone size: -; J gene: TRBJ2-1; D gene: TRBD2
CDR3 protein: CASSQPYVTSGNEQFF; CDR3 DNA: TGCGCCAGCAGCCAGCCCTATGTGACTAGCGGAAATGAGCAGTTCTTC; V gene: TRBV4-1; clone size: -; J gene: TRBJ2-1; D gene: TRBD2
CDR3 protein: CATSFSGTDYTDTQYF; CDR3 DNA: TGTGCCACCAGCTTTTCCGGGACGGACTACACAGATACGCAGTATTTT; V gene: TRBV15; clone size: -; J gene: TRBJ2-3; D gene: -
CDR3 protein: CASLETGALSYEQYF; CDR3 DNA: TGTGCCAGCCTAGAGACAGGGGCCCTCTCCTACGAGCAGTACTTC; V gene: TRBV6-6; clone size: -; J gene: TRBJ2-7; D gene: TRBD1
CDR3 protein: CAISEGRREQFF; CDR3 DNA: TGTGCCATCAGTGAGGGACGTCGTGAGCAGTTCTTC; V gene: TRBV10-3; clone size: few; J gene: TRBJ2-1; D gene: -
CDR3 protein: CASSEGKQGFPYEQYF; CDR3 DNA: TGTGCCAGCAGTGAAGGGAAACAGGGATTCCCCTACGAGCAGTACTTC; V gene: TRBV2; clone size: -; J gene: TRBJ2-7; D gene: -
CDR3 protein: CASSYSNSGGGHEQYF; CDR3 DNA: TGTGCCAGCAGTTACTCGAATTCCGGGGGCGGCCACGAGCAGTACTTC; V gene: TRBV6-6; clone size: -; J gene: TRBJ2-7; D gene: -
CDR3 protein: CASSPSVPSNQPQHF; CDR3 DNA: TGTGCCAGCAGTCCCTCAGTACCCAGCAATCAGCCCCAGCATTTT; V gene: TRBV28; clone size: -; J gene: TRBJ1-5; D gene: -
CDR3 protein: CASSLRDDLYNEQFF; CDR3 DNA: TGTGCCAGCAGCTTAAGGGACGACCTCTACAATGAGCAGTTCTTC; V gene: TRBV7-9; clone size: -; J gene: TRBJ2-1; D gene: -
CDR3 protein: CASSPILDRGNTGELFF; CDR3 DNA: TGCGCCAGCAGTCCTATCTTGGACAGGGGGAACACCGGGGAGCTGTTTTTT; V gene: TRBV4-3; clone size: -; J gene: TRBJ2-2; D gene: TRBD1
CDR3 protein: CASSYRQGAYEQYF; CDR3 DNA: TGTGCCAGCAGCTACAGACAGGGGGCATACGAGCAGTACTTC; V gene: TRBV6-5; clone size: -; J gene: TRBJ2-7; D gene: TRBD1
CDR3 protein: CAINGGGLEGNEQYF; CDR3 DNA: TGTGCCATCAATGGGGGGGGACTAGAAGGAAACGAGCAGTACTTC; V gene: TRBV10-3; clone size: once; J gene: TRBJ2-7; D gene: TRBD2
CDR3 protein: CASSSILAGLYEQYF; CDR3 DNA: TGTGCCAGCAGTTCGATCCTAGCGGGCCTCTACGAGCAGTACTTC; V gene: TRBV6-5; clone size: -; J gene: TRBJ2-7; D gene: TRBD2
CDR3 protein: CASSLDGTGSYEQYF; CDR3 DNA: TGCGCCAGCAGCTTGGACGGGACAGGGTCCTACGAGCAGTACTTC; V gene: TRBV5-1; clone size: few; J gene: TRBJ2-7; D gene: TRBD1
CDR3 protein: CASNEAAEPNYGYTF; CDR3 DNA: TGTGCCAGCAACGAAGCAGCTGAACCTAACTATGGCTACACCTTC; V gene: TRBV6-2/TRBV6-3; clone size: -; J gene: TRBJ1-2; D gene: -
CDR3 protein: CASSLEEGGTSGRPDTQYF; CDR3 DNA: TGTGCCAGCAGCTTAGAAGAGGGGGGGACTAGCGGGAGACCAGATACGCAGTATTTT; V gene: TRBV7-6; clone size: -; J gene: TRBJ2-3; D gene: TRBD2
CDR3 protein: CAISEGTGGKQPQHF; CDR3 DNA: TGTGCCATCAGTGAGGGGACAGGAGGTAAGCAGCCCCAGCATTTT; V gene: TRBV10-3; clone size: -; J gene: TRBJ1-5; D gene: TRBD1
CDR3 protein: CSARDWLGGQSSGANVLTF; CDR3 DNA: TGCAGTGCTAGAGATTGGTTGGGCGGGCAGAGCTCTGGGGCCAACGTCCTGACTTTC; V gene: TRBV20-1; clone size: -; J gene: TRBJ2-6; D gene: -
CDR3 protein: CASSVTGNGGYTF; CDR3 DNA: TGCGCCAGCAGCGTGACCGGAAATGGGGGCTACACCTTC; V gene: TRBV5-1; clone size: -; J gene: TRBJ1-2; D gene: -
CDR3 protein: CASSAGNPTYGYTF; CDR3 DNA: TGTGCCAGCAGTGCTGGAAACCCAACCTATGGCTACACCTTC; V gene: TRBV2; clone size: -; J gene: TRBJ1-2; D gene: -
CDR3 protein: CASSQVGAGLNTEAFF; CDR3 DNA: TGCGCCAGCAGCCAAGTTGGGGCAGGGCTGAACACTGAAGCTTTCTTT; V gene: TRBV4-1; clone size: -; J gene: TRBJ1-1; D gene: -
CDR3 protein: CASSQERGDDRIQHEQYF; CDR3 DNA: TGTGCCAGCAGCCAAGAAAGGGGGGACGACCGGATACAACACGAGCAGTACTTC; V gene: TRBV14; clone size: -; J gene: TRBJ2-7; D gene: -
CDR3 protein: CATSDRQALSYEQYF; CDR3 DNA: TGTGCCACCAGTGATCGGCAGGCCCTCTCCTACGAGCAGTACTTC; V gene: TRBV24-1; clone size: once; J gene: TRBJ2-7; D gene: -
CDR3 protein: CASSATPSSNQPQHF; CDR3 DNA: TGTGCCAGCAGTGCCACCCCATCAAGCAATCAGCCCCAGCATTTT; V gene: TRBV28; clone size: once; J gene: TRBJ1-5; D gene: -
CDR3 protein: CASSRTGDGELFF; CDR3 DNA: TGCGCCAGCAGCAGGACAGGGGACGGGGAGCTGTTTTTT; V gene: TRBV4-1; clone size: -; J gene: TRBJ2-2; D gene: TRBD1
CDR3 protein: CSVRAPYAETQYF; CDR3 DNA: TGCAGCGTTCGGGCACCCTACGCGGAGACCCAGTACTTC; V gene: TRBV29-1; clone size: -; J gene: TRBJ2-5; D gene: -
CDR3 protein: CASSQNAVGGVGQPQHF; CDR3 DNA: TGCGCCAGCAGCCAAAATGCCGTGGGAGGAGTTGGTCAGCCCCAGCATTTT; V gene: TRBV4-1; clone size: many; J gene: TRBJ1-5; D gene: -
CDR3 protein: CASSRGGSGTGYEQYF; CDR3 DNA: TGTGCCAGCAGTAGGGGGGGGTCCGGGACTGGCTACGAGCAGTACTTC; V gene: TRBV27; clone size: once; J gene: TRBJ2-7; D gene: -
CDR3 protein: CASSVGTALGETQYF; CDR3 DNA: TGTGCCAGCAGCGTAGGAACAGCGCTCGGTGAGACCCAGTACTTC; V gene: TRBV9; clone size: -; J gene: TRBJ2-5; D gene: -
CDR3 protein: CASRDPNQGAPEAFF; CDR3 DNA: TGTGCCAGCAGAGATCCAAATCAGGGGGCACCTGAAGCTTTCTTT; V gene: TRBV12-3/TRBV12-4; clone size: -; J gene: TRBJ1-1; D gene: TRBD1
CDR3 protein: CASSLLYTGTGAYEQYF; CDR3 DNA: TGTGCCAGCAGCTTATTGTACACCGGGACAGGGGCCTACGAGCAGTACTTC; V gene: TRBV7-2; clone size: few; J gene: TRBJ2-7; D gene: TRBD1
CDR3 protein: CASSRSLETQYF; CDR3 DNA: TGCGCCAGCAGCAGGAGTTTAGAGACCCAGTACTTC; V gene: TRBV5-1; clone size: -; J gene: TRBJ2-5; D gene: -
CDR3 protein: CSAASRDRAFF; CDR3 DNA: TGCAGTGCAGCGTCCCGGGACAGGGCTTTCTTT; V gene: TRBV20-1; clone size: -; J gene: TRBJ1-1; D gene: TRBD1
CDR3 protein: CASSLMQGDQPQHF; CDR3 DNA: TGTGCCAGCAGTTTAATGCAGGGAGATCAGCCCCAGCATTTT; V gene: TRBV28; clone size: few; J gene: TRBJ1-5; D gene: -
CDR3 protein: CASSLDRAKQYF; CDR3 DNA: TGCGCCAGCAGCTTGGACAGGGCTAAGCAGTACTTC; V gene: TRBV5-1; clone size: few; J gene: TRBJ2-4; D gene: -
CDR3 protein: CASSLTGQGRSPLHF; CDR3 DNA: TGCGCCAGCAGCTTGACCGGACAGGGTCGATCACCCCTCCACTTT; V gene: TRBV5-1; clone size: -; J gene: TRBJ1-6; D gene: TRBD1
CDR3 protein: CASRDGASSYNEQFF; CDR3 DNA: TGTGCCAGCAGAGACGGGGCGAGCTCCTACAATGAGCAGTTCTTC; V gene: TRBV7-9; clone size: few; J gene: TRBJ2-1; D gene: -
CDR3 protein: CSAGGGQGYGEQFF; CDR3 DNA: TGCAGCGCAGGTGGGGGACAGGGGTACGGTGAGCAGTTCTTC; V gene: TRBV29-1; clone size: -; J gene: TRBJ2-1; D gene: TRBD1
CDR3 protein: CASSLNQGSNSPLHF; CDR3 DNA: TGTGCCAGCAGCTTAAATCAAGGGAGTAATTCACCCCTCCACTTT; V gene: TRBV7-2; clone size: few; J gene: TRBJ1-6; D gene: -
CDR3 protein: CASREQGSHSYEQYF; CDR3 DNA: TGTGCCAGCAGAGAACAGGGGTCACACTCCTACGAGCAGTACTTC; V gene: TRBV28; clone size: -; J gene: TRBJ2-7; D gene: TRBD1
CDR3 protein: CASSYQDGEQFF; CDR3 DNA: TGTGCCAGCTCATATCAGGACGGTGAGCAGTTCTTC; V gene: TRBV18; clone size: -; J gene: TRBJ2-1; D gene: -
CDR3 protein: CASSLPGHQDEQYF; CDR3 DNA: TGTGCCAGCAGTTTACCGGGACACCAGGACGAGCAGTACTTC; V gene: TRBV6-2/TRBV6-3; clone size: once; J gene: TRBJ2-7; D gene: -
CDR3 protein: CASSLLGPTDSGANVLTF; CDR3 DNA: TGTGCCAGCAGTTTACTCGGACCGACCGACTCTGGGGCCAACGTCCTGACTTTC; V gene: TRBV7-7; clone size: -; J gene: TRBJ2-6; D gene: -
CDR3 protein: CASSLGQGPDEQYF; CDR3 DNA: TGTGCCAGCAGCCTAGGACAGGGCCCCGACGAGCAGTACTTC; V gene: TRBV7-9; clone size: few; J gene: TRBJ2-7; D gene: TRBD1
CDR3 protein: CASSSRAETQYF; CDR3 DNA: TGTGCCAGCAGCTCCCGTGCGGAGACCCAGTACTTC; V gene: TRBV7-2; clone size: -; J gene: TRBJ2-5; D gene: -
CDR3 protein: CASERKGTYYGYTF; CDR3 DNA: TGTGCCAGCGAGCGCAAAGGGACGTACTATGGCTACACCTTC; V gene: TRBV6-1; clone size: -; J gene: TRBJ1-2; D gene: -
CDR3 protein: CASSSPLAEGTDTQYF; CDR3 DNA: TGTGCCAGCAGCAGCCCGCTAGCGGAGGGCACAGATACGCAGTATTTT; V gene: TRBV7-9; clone size: -; J gene: TRBJ2-3; D gene: TRBD2
CDR3 protein: CSARMGTEAFF; CDR3 DNA: TGCAGTGCCCGTATGGGCACTGAAGCTTTCTTT; V gene: TRBV20-1; clone size: -; J gene: TRBJ1-1; D gene: -
CDR3 protein: CASSYSALGHYNEQFF; CDR3 DNA: TGTGCCAGCAGTTACTCAGCCCTAGGACACTACAATGAGCAGTTCTTC; V gene: TRBV6-2/TRBV6-3; clone size: -; J gene: TRBJ2-1; D gene: -
CDR3 protein: CATKKADGGYTF; CDR3 DNA: TGTGCCACAAAGAAAGCGGACGGAGGCTACACCTTC; V gene: TRBV24-1; clone size: once; J gene: TRBJ1-2; D gene: -